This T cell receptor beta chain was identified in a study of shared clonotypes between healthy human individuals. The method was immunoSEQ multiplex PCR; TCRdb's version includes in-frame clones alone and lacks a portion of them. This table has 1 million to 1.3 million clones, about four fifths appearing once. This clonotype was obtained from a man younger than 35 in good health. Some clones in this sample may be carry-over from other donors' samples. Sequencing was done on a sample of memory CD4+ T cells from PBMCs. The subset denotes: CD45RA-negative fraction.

The CDR3 loop is CASSPSGAETHQPQHF. CDR3 DNA sequence: TGCGCCAGCAGCCCCTCGGGGGCCGAAACACACCAGCCCCAGCATTTT. The chain has TRBV5-1 and TRBJ1-5; weak D call: TRBD1 (6 bases). Per germline, CDR1 SGHRS and CDR2 YFSETQ. The CDR3 length is 16 residues. Trimming took 4 bases from V and 7 from J, leaving 21 bases between them. Full variable domain (missing parts from reference TRBV5-1 and TRBJ1-5): KAGVTQTPRYLIKTRGQQVTLSCSPISGHRSVSWYQQTPGQGLQFLFEYFSETQRNKGNFPGRFSGRQFSNSRSEMNVSTLELGDSALYLCASSPSGAETHQPQHFGDGTRLSIL.